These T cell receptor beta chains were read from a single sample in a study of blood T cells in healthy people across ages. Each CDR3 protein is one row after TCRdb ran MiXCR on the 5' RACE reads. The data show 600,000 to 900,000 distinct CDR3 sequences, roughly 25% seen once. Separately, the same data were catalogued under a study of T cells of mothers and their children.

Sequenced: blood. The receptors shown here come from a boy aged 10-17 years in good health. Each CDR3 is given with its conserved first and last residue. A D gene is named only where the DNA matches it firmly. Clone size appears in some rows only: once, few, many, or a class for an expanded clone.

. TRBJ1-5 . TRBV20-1 CSAGRDSNQPQHF TGCAGTGCGGGCAGGGACTCTAATCAGCCCCAGCATTTT
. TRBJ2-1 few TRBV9 CASSVDQTLYRDRRHEQFF TGTGCCAGCAGCGTAGATCAGACCTTATACAGGGATCGAAGGCATGAGCAGTTCTTC
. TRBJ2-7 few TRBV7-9 CASSLDVYEQYF TGTGCCAGCAGCTTGGACGTCTACGAGCAGTACTTC
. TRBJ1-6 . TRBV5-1 CASSLGEADNSPLHF TGCGCCAGCAGCTTGGGTGAAGCAGATAATTCACCCCTCCACTTT
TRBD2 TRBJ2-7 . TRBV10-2 CASRSGGGDEQYF TGCGCCAGCAGAAGCGGGGGTGGCGACGAGCAGTACTTC
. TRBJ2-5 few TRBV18 CASSPLQSVQETQYF TGTGCCAGCTCACCACTCCAGTCGGTACAGGAGACCCAGTACTTC
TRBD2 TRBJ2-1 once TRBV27 CASSPGGWSMLEQFF TGTGCCAGCAGCCCGGGGGGTTGGAGCATGTTGGAGCAGTTCTTC
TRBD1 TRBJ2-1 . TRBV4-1 CASSQGTRQGKQFF TGCGCCAGCAGCCAAGGTACGAGACAGGGAAAGCAGTTCTTC
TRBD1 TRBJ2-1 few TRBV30 CAWSSPGQNYNEQFF TGTGCCTGGAGCTCTCCGGGACAGAATTACAATGAGCAGTTCTTC
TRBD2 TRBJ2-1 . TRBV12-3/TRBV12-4 CASTPGGFDEQFF TGTGCCAGCACCCCGGGGGGTTTTGATGAGCAGTTCTTC
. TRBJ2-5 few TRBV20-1 CSARSQGSGETQYF TGCAGTGCTAGGTCACAGGGATCGGGGGAGACCCAGTACTTC
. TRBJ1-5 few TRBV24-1 CATSGAGEQPQHF TGTGCCACCAGTGGGGCGGGGGAACAGCCCCAGCATTTT
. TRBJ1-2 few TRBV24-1 CATSDSIGGAGGYTF TGTGCCACCAGTGATTCCATCGGGGGCGCGGGTGGCTACACCTTC
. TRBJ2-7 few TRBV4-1 CASSLAGNGGVEQYF TGCGCCAGCAGCCTTGCCGGGAACGGAGGTGTTGAGCAGTACTTC
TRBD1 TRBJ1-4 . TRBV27 CASSHPPGQGHEKLFF TGTGCCAGCAGTCACCCTCCGGGACAGGGACATGAAAAACTGTTTTTT
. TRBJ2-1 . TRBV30 CAWGVVERQSAEQFF TGTGCCTGGGGCGTTGTGGAGCGGCAGAGTGCTGAGCAGTTCTTC
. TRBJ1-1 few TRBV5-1 CASSRPGAQNTEAFF TGCGCCAGCAGCAGACCCGGGGCCCAGAACACTGAAGCTTTCTTT
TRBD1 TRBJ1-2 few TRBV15 CATNPGTVDGYTF TGTGCCACCAACCCGGGGACAGTAGATGGCTACACCTTC
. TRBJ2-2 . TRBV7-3 CASSLRVAGELFF TGTGCCAGCAGCTTGCGGGTCGCCGGGGAGCTGTTTTTT
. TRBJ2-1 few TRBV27 CASSLRYRGGYNEQFF TGTGCCAGCAGTTTAAGGTACAGGGGAGGGTACAATGAGCAGTTCTTC
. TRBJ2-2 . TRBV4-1 CASQGGPFDANTGELFF TGCGCCAGTCAGGGTGGTCCGTTTGACGCGAACACCGGGGAGCTGTTTTTT
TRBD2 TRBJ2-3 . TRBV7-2 CASSLILAGADTQYF TGTGCCAGCAGCTTAATACTAGCGGGGGCAGATACGCAGTATTTT
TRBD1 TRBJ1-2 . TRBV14 CASSQGAVGQGNYGYTF TGTGCCAGCAGCCAAGGAGCCGTAGGACAGGGGAACTATGGCTACACCTTC
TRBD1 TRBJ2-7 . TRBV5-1 CASSTRTGTYEQYF TGCGCCAGCAGCACCCGGACAGGAACCTACGAGCAGTACTTC
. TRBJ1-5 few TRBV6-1 CASTQDRGLGQPQHF TGTGCCAGCACTCAAGACCGGGGGCTGGGTCAGCCCCAGCATTTT
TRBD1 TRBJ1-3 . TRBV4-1 CASSQWTGGNTIYF TGCGCCAGCAGCCAGTGGACAGGCGGAAACACCATATATTTT
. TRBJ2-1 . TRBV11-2 CASSLGFRSDEQFF TGTGCCAGCAGCTTAGGGTTCCGCTCCGATGAGCAGTTCTTC
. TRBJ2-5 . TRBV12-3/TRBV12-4 CASSFGRQFGSAPQTQETQYF TGTGCCAGCAGTTTTGGTCGTCAGTTTGGTTCGGCCCCTCAAACCCAAGAGACCCAGTACTTC
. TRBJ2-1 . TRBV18 CASSLSKRPSSYNEQFF TGTGCCAGCTCACTTAGCAAACGGCCCTCCTCCTACAATGAGCAGTTCTTC
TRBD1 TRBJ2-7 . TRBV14 CASSHLRDRAYEQYF TGTGCCAGCAGCCACCTCCGGGACAGGGCCTACGAGCAGTACTTC
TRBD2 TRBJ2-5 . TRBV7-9 CASSPGTSVEF TGTGCCAGCAGCCCTGGGACTAGTGTTGAATTC
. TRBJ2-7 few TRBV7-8 CASSLQDHEQYF TGTGCCAGCAGCTTACAGGATCACGAGCAGTACTTC
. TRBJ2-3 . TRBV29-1 CSVEDGTHTQYF TGCAGCGTTGAGGACGGCACACATACGCAGTATTTT
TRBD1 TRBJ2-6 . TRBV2 CASKGRGLLGANVLTF TGTGCCAGCAAGGGCAGGGGGCTACTTGGGGCCAACGTCCTGACTTTC
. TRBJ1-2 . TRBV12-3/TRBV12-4 CAGSPGSGYTF TGTGCCGGCAGCCCCGGGAGTGGCTACACCTTC
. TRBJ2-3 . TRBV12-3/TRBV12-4 CASSLGTLPDTQYF TGTGCCAGCAGCCTCGGGACCCTCCCAGATACGCAGTATTTT